This T cell receptor (beta chain) appears in the sequencing data of a study of regulatory T cells in long-lasting Graves disease (dated by TCRdb to the early 2020s). Regarding the complete study: Antithyroid drugs had been taken for less than 3 months by newly diagnosed Graves' disease patients. Patients with persistent Graves' disease were compared with patients with newly diagnosed Graves' disease using TCR sequencing and RNA sequencing of peripheral blood. A total of approximately 35 samples were covered by TCR sequencing, comprising approximately 13 persistent and around 20 newly diagnosed Graves' disease patients. The study took place in China and was registered as a clinical trial.

The sample's time point label, decoded: newly diagnosed GD, antithyroid drugs for less than 3 months. RNA was extracted from PBMCs in TRIzol for both TCR sequencing and RNA sequencing. The diagnosis of Graves' disease was made according to American Thyroid Association guidelines. Recruitment of patients was carried out at an endocrinology department in Xi'an, China. From each patient, nine milliliters of peripheral blood was collected into an EDTA anticoagulant tube. Ficoll Paque Plus density gradient separation was used to isolate PBMCs, and no further T cell sorting was performed. An Agilent 2100 Bioanalyzer and agarose gel were used to check RNA quality, while a NanoDrop 2000 measured RNA concentration. To prepare the library, multiplex PCR was applied. Sequencing relied on an Illumina HiSeq 4000. CDR3 regions were amplified by Arm-PCR with iRepertoire HTBI primers to construct TCR beta libraries. Before sequencing, the PCR products went through gel purification. Concerning the study's data processing: Gene usage analysis of CDR3 amino acid clonotypes relied on the 55 to 80 TRBV and around 14 TRBJ segments identified across samples. Filtered high-quality paired reads were merged into contigs using COPE and FqMerger. BLAST was used to align contigs to IMGT TRBV, TRBD and TRBJ reference genes, and CDR3 was defined according to IMGT. Clonotypes above 0.1% frequency were classified as highly expanded clones. Shannon entropy was used to measure repertoire diversity, and the Gini coefficient was used to measure V-J evenness. A clonotype was considered public if more than one individual shared it. TCRdb itself trimmed the public reads at Q25 with fastp, ran MiXCR and retained productive beta chains. Every distinct CDR3 protein forms one entry, paired with its most common genes and DNA. The V and J calls were determined by TCRdb, not by the authors. In this sample the table shows hundreds of thousands of distinct CDR3 sequences, more than 15% of which occur a single time. The top ten clonotypes cover about 12% of the sample.

Taken from cysteine to phenylalanine, the CDR3 has 16 residues. Only the CDR3 DNA is retained, 48 bases long and in frame from the first base. CDR1 and CDR2, per the germline V gene, are MGHRA and YSYEKL. A distance of 12 bases separates the germline ends of V and J, which lose 0 bases and 0 bases respectively. This clonotype was counted a few times. Its antigen is unknown. Nothing much larger sits one base from this clone, and base qualities are not available. Study-level results and caveats: Persistent patients shared more public clonotypes among themselves (2,741) than newly diagnosed patients did (approximately 970). Preferential use of TRBV28, TRBJ1-2 and TRBJ2-5 was observed in persistent disease, whereas TRBV20-1 and TRBJ2-1 were favored in newly diagnosed disease. As a limitation, the authors acknowledged that the small sample size may reduce accuracy. Sequencing and analysis were limited to the TCR beta chain. Peripheral blood alone was examined, since thyroid tissue, which constituted the primary lesion, could not be accessed. Persistent Graves' disease patients showed lower TCR Shannon entropy and fewer highly expanded clones than newly diagnosed patients, suggesting clonal expansion.

This same sample was also taken into another study, of T cells in Graves' hyperthyroidism and ophthalmopathy. From that second study: Stable Graves' hyperthyroidism was defined as the absence of progression to ophthalmopathy over 18 months of follow-up. Hyperthyroidism patients were newly diagnosed, had a disease duration of under 2 months, and were aged 18 to 65 years. Any patient with an uncontrolled infection, another autoimmune disease, pregnancy or lactation was excluded. Diagnoses relied on clinical symptoms, serum thyroxine and TRAb, thyroid ultrasound and orbital computed tomography. For the first round of RT-PCR on the TCR CDR3, the HTBI primer set was used together with the Qiagen OneStep RT-PCR kit. Most expanded thyroid clonotypes (frequency above 0.001) were also found in blood, which suggests that blood repertoires may mirror thyroid immune responses. In cross-validation, a model built on a 13 V-J signature told ophthalmopathy apart from stable hyperthyroidism with about 90% sensitivity and roughly 82% specificity, and in testing the same model reached 80%/75%. In validation, the model predicted progression to ophthalmopathy with around 71% sensitivity and approximately 74% specificity, a median of roughly seven months before onset. To identify distinguishing TCR V-J signatures, a discovery cohort of 100 or so patients was used, comprising roughly 45 with Graves' ophthalmopathy and some 57 with stable Graves' hyperthyroidism. Prospective prediction of ophthalmopathy was tested in an independent validation cohort consisting of roughly 20 hyperthyroidism patients and more than 15 patients who later progressed to ophthalmopathy. The 100 discovery patients were divided at random into training and test sets in a 7:3 ratio. The study also compared thyroid tissue and blood T-cell repertoires from a handful of Graves' hyperthyroidism patients. Once sampling was done, hyperthyroidism patients were given methimazole at a starting dose of 30 mg daily, whereas ophthalmopathy patients were given high-dose intravenous methylprednisolone. A second multiplex PCR round built the libraries, followed by size selection and purification. The libraries were sequenced on an Illumina HiSeq2000 using paired-end 100 bp reads. SOAPnuke was used to process the raw data, removing reads that contained adapters or uncalled bases, had a mean Phred below 15, or lacked an exact match to the constant primer or identifier. High-quality paired reads were merged using COPE v1.2.5, and each unique nucleotide sequence was defined as a clonotype. MiTCR v1.1 was used to align clonotypes to the IMGT TRBV, TRBD and TRBJ reference segments. The analysis included only V-J combinations with a frequency above 0.0001, which together covered 99.2% of the repertoires. A TCS score was defined as the ratio of F50 (clonal expansion) to E x V (chaos), with BLOSUM62-based TCRdist applied between CDR3 peptides within each V-J. Welch's t-statistics and random forest reduced roughly 530 V-J features to under 15, which were used in a naive Bayes classifier (R e1071). No statistical method was used to set the sample size in advance, and investigators knew the group allocation. The paper describes TCR Vbeta CDR3 sequencing of roughly 130 peripheral blood samples, made up of fewer than 50 ophthalmopathy patients, roughly 75 hyperthyroidism patients and 17 progressor patients.

The chain joins TRBV4-1 to TRBJ2-7; the D gene cannot be named for sure. Specimen: peripheral blood mononuclear cells (PBMCs), collected at new diagnosis, from a patient treated with antithyroid drugs. This receptor was obtained from a man aged 18 to 29 with Graves disease. Donor details come from another sample of the same person, matched by shared clones. The CDR3 protein is CASSQEGRPGSYEQYF. The base sequence is TGCGCCAGCAGCCAAGAAGGCAGACCAGGCTCCTACGAGCAGTACTTC.